The 23 T cell receptor beta chains given below trace back to one sample, sequenced in a study of shared clonotypes between healthy human individuals (dated by TCRdb to 2020 to 2022). Receptors were amplified or captured by the immunoSEQ multiplex PCR assay. TCRdb stores this immuneACCESS table with in-frame sequences only. Part of the clones is absent; in the studies checked, under half of the shortfall reflects unresolved V genes, and no reason is known for the rest. Across this sample there are some 680,000 clones, with 55% to 85% seen only once. The leading ten clones occupy around 1.8% of the sample. The sample consisted of memory CD4+ T cells sorted from blood. The cell subset or site label of this sample denotes: CD45RA-negative fraction. The receptor set was obtained from a woman between 25 and 40 years old in good health.

V gene TRBV6-5 combines with J gene TRBJ2-7; D not resolved. The CDR3 contains 15 residues. Trimming left V 2 bases short and J 4 bases short, with 15 bases between. CDR1 is MNHEY and CDR2 is SVGAGI in the germline V gene. The CDR3 DNA is TGTGCCAGCAGTTACGGTGGGGTCGCCGGATACGAGCAGTACTTC. It codes for CASSYGGVAGYEQYF.

V and J are TRBV19 and TRBJ1-5; D ambiguous. This CDR3 is built from 13 residues. The germline V gene has CDR1 LNHDA and CDR2 SQIVND (reference sequence). The germline V and J ends were trimmed by 10 bases and 4 bases, with 14 bases remaining between them. CDR3 protein: CAIEVGRNQPQHF. Here the CDR3 DNA reads TGTGCCATAGAAGTAGGCCGGAATCAGCCCCAGCATTTT.

This rearrangement joins TRBV6-6 to TRBJ2-7; 9 bases fit TRBD1. This CDR3 region has 16 residues. The junction had 8 bases not matched to a gene; V was cut back by 0 bases and J by 5 bases. Looked up from germline, CDR1 is MNHNY and CDR2 is SVGAGI (reference sequence). This CDR3 reads CASSYSARTGVDEQYF. The CDR3 DNA sequence: TGTGCCAGCAGTTACTCGGCGCGGACAGGGGTCGACGAGCAGTACTTC.

This chain links TRBV27 with TRBJ2-1, with 11 positions matching TRBD2. Germline CDR1 is MNHEY and CDR2 is SMNVEV (reference sequence). This CDR3 has 16 amino acids. V dropped 8 bases and J dropped 4; count of bases not matched to a gene: 10. This CDR3 reads CASGPRGLAEYNEQFF. In nucleotides, the CDR3 is TGTGCCAGCGGCCCGCGGGGACTAGCGGAATACAATGAGCAGTTCTTC.

The chain links TRBV5-5 to TRBJ1-4; D is unresolved. Germline lookup yields CDR1 SGHKS and CDR2 YYEKEE (reference sequence). This CDR3 is 11 amino acids long. The germline V and J ends were trimmed by 6 bases and 6 bases, with 6 bases remaining between them. The CDR3 nucleotides read TGTGCCAGCACCTCGCATGAAAAACTGTTTTTT. Residues: CASTSHEKLFF.

This chain connects TRBV6-1 to TRBJ1-1; tentatively, D is TRBD1 (5 bases). The V and J ends lost 2 bases and 13 bases respectively, with 17 bases between them. The CDR3 is 13 residues long. Germline CDR1 MNHNS, CDR2 SASEGT. The CDR3 loop reads CASSEYGTRSVFF. The CDR3 bases are TGTGCCAGCAGTGAATATGGGACTCGATCTGTTTTCTTT.

Regarding this clone: The germline gene is not matched at one end of the junction; a read error may be the cause. The rearrangement joins TRBV6-4 to TRBJ2-5; D gene ambiguous. In germline, CDR1 is MRHNA, CDR2 SNTAGT. The CDR3 runs to 13 residues. The CDR3 coding sequence is TGTGCCAGCAAACCAGTAGAGACTGGGTTTCACGACTTC. Translation: CASKPVETGFHDF.

The V call is TRBV5-1, the J call TRBJ2-2; D gene uncertain. Germline assignment: CDR1 SGHRS and CDR2 YFSETQ. CDR3 size: 16 residues. Trimming shortened V by 1 base and J by 6 bases, and 16 bases separated the two germline ends. The CDR3: CASSLYPSRSSGELFF. In nucleotides, the CDR3 is TGCGCCAGCAGCTTGTATCCAAGTCGATCGTCCGGGGAGCTGTTTTTT.

The chain employs TRBV7-2 and TRBJ2-1; 11 bases are shared with TRBD2. The CDR3 runs to 15 residues. CDR1 and CDR2 from the germline V gene are SGHTA and FQGNSA. Trimming removed 5 bases from V and 4 bases from J; junction bases left unmatched: 4. In DNA form, the CDR3 reads TGTGCCAGCAGCCTACTAGCGGGAGAGTACAATGAGCAGTTCTTC. The encoded protein is CASSLLAGEYNEQFF.

The V gene is TRBV19, the J gene TRBJ1-1; D is undetermined. Germline CDR1 LNHDA, CDR2 SQIVND (reference sequence). The CDR3 sequence is 11 residues long. Trimming shortened V by 3 bases and J by 11 bases, and 10 bases separated the two germline ends. This CDR3 is CASSIRREAFF. Written as DNA, the CDR3 is TGTGCCAGTAGTATTCGGAGGGAGGCTTTCTTT.

This clone was counted only a few times. The J gene is TRBJ1-1, the V gene TRBV14; D gene unclear. This CDR3 has 12 amino acids. Trimming shortened V by 4 bases and J by 3 bases, and 6 bases separated the two germline ends. Germline CDR1 reads SGHDN; CDR2 reads FVKESK. Written as DNA, the CDR3 is TGTGCCAGCAGCCCGGGGTACACTGAAGCTTTCTTT. Protein: CASSPGYTEAFF.

This sequence joins TRBV2 and TRBJ2-7; maybe TRBD2 (5 bases). The CDR3 is 16 amino acids. Trimming removed 4 bases from V and 9 bases from J, with 25 bases in between. The germline V gene has CDR1 SNHLY and CDR2 FYNNEI. For the CDR3, the DNA is TGTGCCAGCAGTGTACAACTGTCAGCGGTCCTTACGGGGCAGTACTTC. It yields the protein CASSVQLSAVLTGQYF.

This clone was seen ten or more times. This chain joins TRBV7-2 and TRBJ1-2; D may be TRBD1 (5 bases). This CDR3 spans 13 amino acids. Germline V gives CDR1 SGHTA, CDR2 FQGNSA. V dropped 5 bases and J dropped 4 bases, with 11 bases sitting between them. Here the CDR3 DNA reads TGTGCCAGCAGCCCGCGGGACGGCTATGGCTACACCTTC. It encodes CASSPRDGYGYTF. Using reference TRBV7-2 and TRBJ1-2 for the parts outside the CDR3, the full variable domain is GAGVSQSPSNKVTEKGKDVELRCDPISGHTALYWYRQSLGQGLEFLIYFQGNSAPDKSGLPSDRFSAERTGGSVSTLTIQRTQQEDSAVYLCASSPRDGYGYTFGSGTRLTVV.

This clone turned up a few times. Other DNA sequences in this specimen translate into the identical CDR3. The chain employs TRBV2 and TRBJ2-5; D not resolved. This CDR3 spans 12 amino acids. V lost 2 bases and J 5 bases, leaving 6 bases between the germline ends. CDR1 and CDR2 (germline): SNHLY, FYNNEI. This CDR3 reads CASSERRETQYF. For the CDR3, the DNA is TGTGCCAGCAGTGAACGACGTGAGACCCAGTACTTC. Looking up the rest from reference TRBV2 and TRBJ2-5 gives the full variable domain: EPEVTQTPSHQVTQMGQEVILRCVPISNHLYFYWYRQILGQKVEFLVSFYNNEISEKSEIFDDQFSVERPDGSNFTLKIRSTKLEDSAMYFCASSERRETQYFGPGTRLLVL.

V and J are TRBV28 and TRBJ2-7; 8 bases map to TRBD2. CDR1 and CDR2 (germline): MDHEN, SYDVKM. V was pared by 3 bases and J by 4 bases, with 8 bases of the junction left unmatched. The CDR3 loop spans 15 amino acids. CDR3 residues: CASSFNSGTGYEQYF. In nucleotides, the CDR3 is TGTGCCAGCAGTTTTAATAGCGGGACGGGATACGAGCAGTACTTC.

Regarding this clone: The identical CDR3 is also encoded by other nucleotide sequences in the sample. The rearrangement joins TRBV30 to TRBJ1-1, with TRBD1 matching 9 bases. After removal of 4 bases from V and 2 bases from J, the junction contained 5 bases not matched to a gene. The CDR3 is made up of 14 amino acids. Germline-derived CDR1 and CDR2 are GTSNPN and SVGIG (reference sequence). The CDR3 DNA is TGTGCCTGGACCCGGGACAGGGTAAACACTGAAGCTTTCTTT. Its protein is CAWTRDRVNTEAFF.

This chain joins TRBV9 and TRBJ2-3, with a tentative D call TRBD2 (5 bases). V was trimmed by 0 bases and J by 1 base, leaving 21 bases between them. The CDR3 loop spans 19 amino acids. The germline CDR1 and CDR2 sequences are SGDLS and YYNGEE. The CDR3 sequence is CASSVGGLGVTRRTDTQYF. The CDR3 DNA follows: TGTGCCAGCAGCGTAGGAGGTCTGGGAGTCACACGCCGCACAGATACGCAGTATTTT.

The chain has TRBV5-4 and TRBJ2-2; 10 nucleotides align to TRBD1. This CDR3 has 16 residues. V lost 0 bases, J lost 4 bases, and 3 bases stayed unmatched. Germline V lookup: CDR1 SGHNT, CDR2 YYREEE (reference sequence). The CDR3 DNA reads as TGTGCCAGCAGCTTGGGTGGGGACAGGGGCACCGGGGAGCTGTTTTTT. Encoded protein: CASSLGGDRGTGELFF.

The chain joins TRBV2 to TRBJ1-4; D uncertain. The CDR3 covers 14 residues. V lost 6 bases, J lost 4 bases, and 12 bases lay in between. The germline V gene has CDR1 SNHLY and CDR2 FYNNEI. Here the CDR3 DNA reads TGTGCCAGCAGCTTACAGATGAGTAATGAAAAACTGTTTTTT. Amino acid sequence: CASSLQMSNEKLFF.

The chain joins TRBV2 to TRBJ1-5; TRBD1 agrees at 7 bases. Trimming at V came to 7 bases and at J to 5 bases, leaving 8 bases not matched to a gene. This CDR3 has 14 amino acids. CDR1 is SNHLY and CDR2 is FYNNEI in the germline V gene. The CDR3, as DNA: TGTGCCAGCAACACCGACAGGGACGATCAGCCCCAGCATTTT. Translating it yields CASNTDRDDQPQHF.

The V gene is TRBV7-2, the J gene TRBJ1-3, with no clear D. V lost 2 bases and J lost 0, with 8 bases in between. CDR3 length: 15 amino acids. Germline V gene lookup returns CDR1 SGHTA and CDR2 FQGNSA. CDR3 in amino acids: CASSLWTSSGNTIYF. CDR3 DNA sequence: TGTGCCAGCAGCTTATGGACTAGCTCTGGAAACACCATATATTTT.

Only a few counts were recorded for this clone. A far bigger clonotype differs at one base, so this is likely a read error. Within the sample, other DNA sequences also encode this same CDR3. The rearrangement links TRBV2 to TRBJ1-5, with D possibly TRBD1 on 6 matching bases. CDR3 length: 14 amino acids. V gave up 3 bases and J gave up 2 bases, with 8 bases separating them. Germline V gene data show CDR1 as SNHLY and CDR2 as FYNNEI. This chain's CDR3 is CASSDRGGNQPQHF. The CDR3 DNA reads as TGTGCCAGCAGTGATAGGGGGGGCAATCAGCCCCAGCATTTT.

The rearrangement joins TRBV4-1 to TRBJ2-3; D gene ambiguous. Trimming cost V 3 bases and J 5 bases, with 6 bases left between them. The length of the CDR3 is 12 residues. The germline gives CDR1 MGHRA, CDR2 YSYEKL. CDR3: CASSHVRDTQYF. As DNA, the CDR3 is TGCGCCAGCAGCCATGTGAGAGATACGCAGTATTTT.